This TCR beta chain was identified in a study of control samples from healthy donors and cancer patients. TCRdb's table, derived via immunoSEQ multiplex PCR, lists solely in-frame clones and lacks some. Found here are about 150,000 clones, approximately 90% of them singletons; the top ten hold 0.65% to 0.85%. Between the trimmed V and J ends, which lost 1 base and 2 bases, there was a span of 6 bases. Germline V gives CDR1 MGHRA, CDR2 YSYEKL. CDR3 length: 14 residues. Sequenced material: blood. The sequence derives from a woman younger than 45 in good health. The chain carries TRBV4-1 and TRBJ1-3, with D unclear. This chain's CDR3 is CASSQVEPGNTIYF. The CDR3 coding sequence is TGCGCCAGCAGCCAAGTGGAGCCTGGAAACACCATATATTTT.